This T cell receptor (beta chain) is drawn from a study of blood T cell repertoires in COVID-19. Study at large: Researchers got acute and convalescent COVID-19 samples from the United States, Italy and Spain. In each case, the material was cDNA or gDNA derived from T cells, B-cell-depleted T cells, or PBMCs.

As processed by the authors: Reference gene primer amplification gave nucleated cell count estimates. TCRdb keeps only in-frame clones here, not all; method: immunoSEQ multiplex PCR. The DNA was the basis for D and trimming; V, J and clone size are from that table. The profile shows fewer than 250,000 clones, roughly 82% of them singletons. CDR1 is SEHNR and CDR2 is FQNEAQ in the germline V gene (reference sequence). V was cut by 1 base and J by 8 bases, with 6 bases left in between. The length of the CDR3 is 12 residues. This clone was observed a single time. Sequences were obtained from peripheral blood. The genes are TRBV7-9 and TRBJ2-4; no clear D gene. This clonotype was obtained from a woman aged 70 to 79 with acute or convalescent COVID-19. The CDR3 loop reads CASSLGSDIQYF. The CDR3 DNA follows: TGTGCCAGCAGCTTAGGTAGTGACATTCAGTACTTC. Full variable domain (remainder filled in from reference TRBV7-9 and TRBJ2-4): DTGVSQNPRHKITKRGQNVTFRCDPISEHNRLYWYRQTLGQGPEFLTYFQNEAQLEKSRLLSDRFSAERPKGSFSTLEIQRTEQGDSAMYLCASSLGSDIQYFGAGTRLSVL.